Reported below is one T cell receptor (beta chain). These data come from a study of cytomegalovirus exposure and HLA in healthy donors. Both 60 Vbeta primers and 13 Jbeta primers went into the PCR. Clones were read by immunoSEQ multiplex PCR, and TCRdb kept only the in-frame ones, dropping some. The sample includes 130,000 or so clones. Germline assignment: CDR1 ENHRY and CDR2 SYGVKD. V dropped 4 bases and J dropped 2; count of bases not matched to a gene: 11. CDR3 length equals 17 residues. J is TRBJ1-5 and V is TRBV10-3; 7 bases fit TRBD1. Sequencing was carried out using PBMCs. The origin of this receptor is a woman between 55 and 75 years old in good health and CMV-seronegative. DNA for the CDR3: TGTGCCATCAGTGGGGTTCCGGGAACAGGGGGCAATCAGCCCCAGCATTTT. Translating gives CAISGVPGTGGNQPQHF.